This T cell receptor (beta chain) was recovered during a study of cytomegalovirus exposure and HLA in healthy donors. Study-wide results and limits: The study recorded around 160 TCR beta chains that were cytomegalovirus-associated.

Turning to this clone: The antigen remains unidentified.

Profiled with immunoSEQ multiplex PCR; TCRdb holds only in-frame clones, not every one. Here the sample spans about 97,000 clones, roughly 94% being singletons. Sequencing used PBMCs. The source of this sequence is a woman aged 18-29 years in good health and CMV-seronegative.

The CDR3 DNA follows: TGTGCCAGCAGCTTTCAAGGACTAGCGGGGCAAGAGACCCAGTACTTC. Amino acids: CASSFQGLAGQETQYF. The V and J genes are TRBV7-2 and TRBJ2-5, with TRBD2 matching 12 bases. V trimming: 3 bases; J trimming: 2 bases; junction bases outside the gene matches: 4. Germline V gives CDR1 SGHTA, CDR2 FQGNSA. This CDR3 spans 16 amino acids.